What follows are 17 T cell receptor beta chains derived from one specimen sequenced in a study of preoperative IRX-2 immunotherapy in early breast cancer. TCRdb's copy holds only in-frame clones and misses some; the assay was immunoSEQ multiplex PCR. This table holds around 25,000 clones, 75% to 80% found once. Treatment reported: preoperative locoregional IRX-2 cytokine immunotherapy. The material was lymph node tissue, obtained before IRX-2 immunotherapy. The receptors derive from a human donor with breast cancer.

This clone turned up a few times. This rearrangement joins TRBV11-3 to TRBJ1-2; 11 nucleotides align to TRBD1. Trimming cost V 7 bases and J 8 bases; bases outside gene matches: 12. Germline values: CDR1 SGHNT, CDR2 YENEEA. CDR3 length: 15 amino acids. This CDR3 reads CASKQDPDRGQGYTF. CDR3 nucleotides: TGTGCCAGCAAACAGGACCCGGACAGGGGGCAAGGCTACACCTTC.

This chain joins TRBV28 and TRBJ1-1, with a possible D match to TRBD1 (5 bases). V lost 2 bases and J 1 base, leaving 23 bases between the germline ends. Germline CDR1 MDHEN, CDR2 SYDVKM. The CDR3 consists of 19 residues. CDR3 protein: CASSLRVAGPRWSNTEAFF. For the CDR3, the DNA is TGTGCCAGCAGTTTAAGGGTGGCGGGACCCAGGTGGTCGAACACTGAAGCTTTCTTT.

CDR3 sequence (DNA): TGCGCCAGCAGACGGACAGGGGAGAGAGGGGAGCTGTTTTTT. Its translation is CASRRTGERGELFF. V is TRBV10-1 and J is TRBJ2-2; 9 bases line up with TRBD1. V lost 6 bases and J lost 8; bases outside the gene matches: 7. The CDR3 is made up of 14 amino acids. Looked up from germline, CDR1 is WNHNN and CDR2 is SYGVQD (reference sequence).

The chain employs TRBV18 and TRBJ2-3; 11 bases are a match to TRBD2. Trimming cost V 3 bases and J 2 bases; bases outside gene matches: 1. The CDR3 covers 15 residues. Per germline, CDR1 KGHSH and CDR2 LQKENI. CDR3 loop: CASSPGLAATDTQYF. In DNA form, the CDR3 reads TGTGCCAGCTCACCGGGACTAGCGGCCACAGATACGCAGTATTTT.

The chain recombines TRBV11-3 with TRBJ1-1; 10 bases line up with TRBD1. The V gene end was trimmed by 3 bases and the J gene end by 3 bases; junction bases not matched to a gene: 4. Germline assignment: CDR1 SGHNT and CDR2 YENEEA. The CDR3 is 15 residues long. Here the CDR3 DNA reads TGTGCCAGCAGCTTGCCCGGGACAGGGGACACTGAAGCTTTCTTT. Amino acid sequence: CASSLPGTGDTEAFF.

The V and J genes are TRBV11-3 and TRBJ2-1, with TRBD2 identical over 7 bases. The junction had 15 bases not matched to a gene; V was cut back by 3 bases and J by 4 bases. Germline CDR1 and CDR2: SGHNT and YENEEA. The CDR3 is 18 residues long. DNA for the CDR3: TGTGCCAGCAGCTTGGTTTGGGCTAGCGGAAACTTATACAATGAGCAGTTCTTC. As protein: CASSLVWASGNLYNEQFF.

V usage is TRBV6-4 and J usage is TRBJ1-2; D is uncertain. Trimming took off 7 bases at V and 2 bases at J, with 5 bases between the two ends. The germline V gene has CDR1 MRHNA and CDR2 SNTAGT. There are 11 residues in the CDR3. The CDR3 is CASTENYGYTF. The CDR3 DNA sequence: TGTGCCAGCACCGAAAACTATGGCTACACCTTC.

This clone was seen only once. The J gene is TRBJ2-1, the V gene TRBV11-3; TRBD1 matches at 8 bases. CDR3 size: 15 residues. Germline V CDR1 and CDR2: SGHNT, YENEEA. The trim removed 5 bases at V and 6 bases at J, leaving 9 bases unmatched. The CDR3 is CASSDRQGMRNEQFF. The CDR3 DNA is TGTGCCAGCAGCGACCGACAGGGGATGCGCAATGAGCAGTTCTTC.

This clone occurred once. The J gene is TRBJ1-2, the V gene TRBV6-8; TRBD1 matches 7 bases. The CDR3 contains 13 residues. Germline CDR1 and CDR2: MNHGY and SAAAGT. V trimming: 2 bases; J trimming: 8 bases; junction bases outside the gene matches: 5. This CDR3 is CASSYPGQWGYTF. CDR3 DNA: TGTGCCAGCAGTTACCCGGGACAGTGGGGCTACACCTTC.

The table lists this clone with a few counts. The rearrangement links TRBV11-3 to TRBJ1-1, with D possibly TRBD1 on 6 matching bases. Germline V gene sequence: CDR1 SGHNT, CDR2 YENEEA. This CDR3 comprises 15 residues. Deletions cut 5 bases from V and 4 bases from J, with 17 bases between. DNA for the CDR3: TGTGCCAGCAGCCCGGGGGGGCAGGGGACCACTGAAGCTTTCTTT. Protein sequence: CASSPGGQGTTEAFF.

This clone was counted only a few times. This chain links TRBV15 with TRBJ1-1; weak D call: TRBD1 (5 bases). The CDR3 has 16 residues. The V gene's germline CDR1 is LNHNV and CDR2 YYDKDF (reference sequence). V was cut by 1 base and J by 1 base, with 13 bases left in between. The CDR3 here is CATSRVVSGKNTEAFF. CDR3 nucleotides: TGTGCCACCAGCAGAGTAGTTTCAGGGAAGAACACTGAAGCTTTCTTT.

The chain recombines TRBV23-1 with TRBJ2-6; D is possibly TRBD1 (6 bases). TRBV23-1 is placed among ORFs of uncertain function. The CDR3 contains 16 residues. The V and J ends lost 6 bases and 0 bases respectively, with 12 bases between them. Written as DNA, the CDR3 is TGCGCCAGCAGCTCGGGACACCCCTCTGGGGCCAACGTCCTGACTTTC. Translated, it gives CASSSGHPSGANVLTF.

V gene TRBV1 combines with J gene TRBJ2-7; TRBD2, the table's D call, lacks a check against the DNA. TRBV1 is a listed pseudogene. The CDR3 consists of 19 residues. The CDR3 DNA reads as TGCGCCAGCAGCCAAGGCGTTAGCGGGGGGGCCGGGGTTTCCTACGAGCAGTACTTC. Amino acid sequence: CASSQGVSGGAGVSYEQYF.

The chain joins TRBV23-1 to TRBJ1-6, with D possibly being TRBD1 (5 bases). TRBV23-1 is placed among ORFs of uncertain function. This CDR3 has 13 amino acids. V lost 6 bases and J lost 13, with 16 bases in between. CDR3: CASSPGPPVPLHF. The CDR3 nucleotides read TGCGCCAGCAGCCCGGGACCCCCGGTTCCCCTCCACTTT.

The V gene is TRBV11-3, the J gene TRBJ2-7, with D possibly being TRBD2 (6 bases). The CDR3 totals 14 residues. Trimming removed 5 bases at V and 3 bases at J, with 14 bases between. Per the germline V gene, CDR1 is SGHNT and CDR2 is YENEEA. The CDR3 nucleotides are TGTGCCAGCAGCCCCTACCTCGGGGGCTACGAGCAGTACTTC. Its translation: CASSPYLGGYEQYF.

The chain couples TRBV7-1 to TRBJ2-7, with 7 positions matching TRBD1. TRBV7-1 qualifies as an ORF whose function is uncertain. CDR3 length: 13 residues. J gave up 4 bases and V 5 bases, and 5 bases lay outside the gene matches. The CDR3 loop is CASSLQQGYEQYF. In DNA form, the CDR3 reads TGTGCCAGCAGCCTCCAACAGGGGTACGAGCAGTACTTC.

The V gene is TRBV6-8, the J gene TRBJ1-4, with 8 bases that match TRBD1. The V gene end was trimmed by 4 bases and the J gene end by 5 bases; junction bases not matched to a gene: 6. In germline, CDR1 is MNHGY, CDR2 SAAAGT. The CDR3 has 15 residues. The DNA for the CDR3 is TGTGCCAGCAGTTTAACAGGGGGGAGGAATGAAAAACTGTTTTTT. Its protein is CASSLTGGRNEKLFF.